This TCR beta chain was recorded in a study of cytomegalovirus exposure and HLA in healthy donors. PCR primers comprised 60 Vbeta and 13 Jbeta primers. The repertoire was sequenced with immunoSEQ multiplex PCR; TCRdb's copy has only in-frame clones and lacks some. The sample has almost 85,000 clones, more than 70% seen once. The CDR3 runs to 13 residues. Germline CDR1 SGHRS, CDR2 YFSETQ. The ends were cut back, 5 bases at V and 0 bases at J, with 8 bases in the middle. Specimen: PBMCs. The receptor was isolated from a male donor in good health and CMV-seropositive. V gene TRBV5-1 combines with J gene TRBJ2-5, with D uncertain. The CDR3 sequence: CASRTSYQETQYF. In DNA, the CDR3 is TGCGCCAGCAGGACATCGTACCAAGAGACCCAGTACTTC.